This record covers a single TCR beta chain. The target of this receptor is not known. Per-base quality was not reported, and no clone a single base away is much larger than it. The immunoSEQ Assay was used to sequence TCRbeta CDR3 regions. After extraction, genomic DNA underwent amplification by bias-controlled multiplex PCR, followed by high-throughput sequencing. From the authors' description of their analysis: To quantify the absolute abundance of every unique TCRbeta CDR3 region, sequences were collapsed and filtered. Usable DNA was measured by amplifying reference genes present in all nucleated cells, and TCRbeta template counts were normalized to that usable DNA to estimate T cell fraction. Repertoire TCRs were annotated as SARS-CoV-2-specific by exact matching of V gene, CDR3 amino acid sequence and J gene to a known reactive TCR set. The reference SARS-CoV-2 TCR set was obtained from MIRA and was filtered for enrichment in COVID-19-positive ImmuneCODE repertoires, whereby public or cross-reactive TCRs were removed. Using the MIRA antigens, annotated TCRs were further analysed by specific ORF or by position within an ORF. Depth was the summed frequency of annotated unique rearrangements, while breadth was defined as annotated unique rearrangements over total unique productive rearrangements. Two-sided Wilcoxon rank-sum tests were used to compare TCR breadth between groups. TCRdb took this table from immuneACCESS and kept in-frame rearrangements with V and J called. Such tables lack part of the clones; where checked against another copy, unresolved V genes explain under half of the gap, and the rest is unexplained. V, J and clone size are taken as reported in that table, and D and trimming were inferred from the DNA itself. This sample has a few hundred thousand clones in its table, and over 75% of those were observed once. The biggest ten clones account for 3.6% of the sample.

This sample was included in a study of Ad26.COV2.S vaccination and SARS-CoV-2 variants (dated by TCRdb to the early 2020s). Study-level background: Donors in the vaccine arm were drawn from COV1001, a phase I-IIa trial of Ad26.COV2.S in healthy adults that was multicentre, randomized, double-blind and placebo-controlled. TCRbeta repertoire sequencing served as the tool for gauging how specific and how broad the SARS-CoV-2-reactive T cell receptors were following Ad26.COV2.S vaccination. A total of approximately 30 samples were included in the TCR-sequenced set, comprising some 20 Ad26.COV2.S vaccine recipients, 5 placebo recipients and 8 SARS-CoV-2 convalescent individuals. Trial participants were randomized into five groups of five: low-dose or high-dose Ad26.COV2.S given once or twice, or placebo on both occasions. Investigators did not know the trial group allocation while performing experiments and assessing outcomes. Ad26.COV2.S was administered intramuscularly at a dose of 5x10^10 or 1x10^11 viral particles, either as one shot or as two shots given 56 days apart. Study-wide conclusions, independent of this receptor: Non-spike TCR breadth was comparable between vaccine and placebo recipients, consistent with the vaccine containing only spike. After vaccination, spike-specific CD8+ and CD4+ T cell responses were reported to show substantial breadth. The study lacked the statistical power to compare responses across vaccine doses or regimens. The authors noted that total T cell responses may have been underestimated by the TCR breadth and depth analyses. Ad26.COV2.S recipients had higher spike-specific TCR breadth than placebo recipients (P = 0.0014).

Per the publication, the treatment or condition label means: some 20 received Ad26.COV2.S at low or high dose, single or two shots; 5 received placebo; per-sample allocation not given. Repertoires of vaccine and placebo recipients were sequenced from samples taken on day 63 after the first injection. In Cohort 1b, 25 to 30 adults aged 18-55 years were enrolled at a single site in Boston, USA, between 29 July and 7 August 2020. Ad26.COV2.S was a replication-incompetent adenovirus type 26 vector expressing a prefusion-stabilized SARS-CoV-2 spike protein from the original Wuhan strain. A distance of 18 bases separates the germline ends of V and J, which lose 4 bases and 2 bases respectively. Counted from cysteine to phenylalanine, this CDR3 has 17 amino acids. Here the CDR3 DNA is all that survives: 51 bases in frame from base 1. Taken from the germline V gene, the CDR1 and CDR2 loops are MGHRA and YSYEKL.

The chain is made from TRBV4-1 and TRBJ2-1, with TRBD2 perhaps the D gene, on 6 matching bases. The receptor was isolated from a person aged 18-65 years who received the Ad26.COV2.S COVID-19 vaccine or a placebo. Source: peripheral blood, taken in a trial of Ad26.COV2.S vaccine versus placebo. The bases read TGCGCCAGCAGCCGATCCGGGTGGGGGGAGGCCTACAATGAGCAGTTCTTC. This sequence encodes CASSRSGWGEAYNEQFF.